This entry features one T cell receptor beta chain sequence. This clonotype was recorded a few times. Its antigen remains undetermined. Nothing much larger sits one base from this clone, and base qualities are not available. The CDR3 starts with the cysteine, ends with the phenylalanine, and has 15 residues. The sequence is cut down to CDR3 DNA, 45 bases in frame from base 1. V loses 0 bases of germline sequence and J loses 4 bases, and the interval between the two ends is 12 bases. The germline V gene gives CDR1 as LGHNA and CDR2 as YSLEER. The data belong to a study of CD8 T cells in ankylosing spondylitis (dated by TCRdb to the late 2010s). For the wider study: T cell receptor beta repertoires were profiled in healthy donors and ankylosing spondylitis patients so that disease-linked TCR variants could be found. The whole study cohort included 85 to 120 healthy donors and 25 ankylosing spondylitis patients. Peripheral blood samples were taken, and synovial fluid was additionally collected from ankylosing spondylitis patients.

The investigation overall reported the following: The disease-linked clones had a CD8+ phenotype and were found at relatively low frequencies in peripheral blood. Some motif variants had previously been reported in the synovial fluid and blood of reactive arthritis patients, which suggests shared mechanisms of disease initiation. A TCR beta motif of fewer than 10 highly homologous amino acid variants appeared characteristic of blood from ankylosing spondylitis patients. According to the report, matched synovial fluid samples from ankylosing spondylitis patients were significantly enriched for the disease-linked clones.

Instrument on record: Illumina HiSeq 2500. TCR beta libraries were prepared by quantitative 5'-RACE with molecular barcodes. In the source study's methods: A new computational method, built on a probabilistic model of VDJ rearrangement, was used to identify disease-linked TCR variants. In TCRdb, the public reads were trimmed at Q25 with fastp and aligned with MiXCR, with productive beta chains retained. Rows are unified per CDR3 protein, each entry keeping the most common DNA and genes. The V and J calls here are based on TCRdb, not the publication. This sample gives around 890,000 distinct CDR3 sequences in total; 12% of them show up just once. The ten largest account for roughly 0.51% of the sample.

This TCR derives from a male donor with ankylosing spondylitis. Recombination joined TRBV4-3 with TRBJ1-2, with TRBD1 perhaps the D gene, on 5 matching bases. The sample was blood, either unsorted or a sorted T cell fraction (not recorded which). The CDR3 protein: CASSQDLRAVYGYTF. The DNA is TGCGCCAGCAGCCAAGATCTCAGGGCCGTCTATGGCTACACCTTC.